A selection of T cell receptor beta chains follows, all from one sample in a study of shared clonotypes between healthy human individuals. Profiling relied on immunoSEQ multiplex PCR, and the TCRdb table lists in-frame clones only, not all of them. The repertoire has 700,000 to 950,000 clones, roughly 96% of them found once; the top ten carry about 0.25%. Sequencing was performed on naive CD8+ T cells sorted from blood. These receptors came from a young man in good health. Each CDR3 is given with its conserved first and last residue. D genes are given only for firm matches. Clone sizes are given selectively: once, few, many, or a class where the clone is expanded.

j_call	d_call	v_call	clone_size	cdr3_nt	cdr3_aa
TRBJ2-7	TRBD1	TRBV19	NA	TGTGCCAGTAGTATTTTGTGGGACAGGCCCTACGAGCAGTACTTC	CASSILWDRPYEQYF
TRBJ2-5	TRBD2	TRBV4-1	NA	TGCGCCAGCAGCCGACCGGGACTAGCGGACCAAGAGACCCAGTACTTC	CASSRPGLADQETQYF
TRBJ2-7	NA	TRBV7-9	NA	TGTGCCAGCTCCCCAGGGGGGTTCTCCTACGAGCAGTACTTC	CASSPGGFSYEQYF
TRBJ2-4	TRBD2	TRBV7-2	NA	TGTGCCAGCAGCATTAGCGGGAGTGGCAAAAACATTCAGTACTTC	CASSISGSGKNIQYF
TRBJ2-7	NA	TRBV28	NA	TGTGCCAGCAGTTTGAGGAACACCCTCGGAGAGCAGTACTTC	CASSLRNTLGEQYF
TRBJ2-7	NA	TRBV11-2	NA	TGTGCCAGCAGCACGGGCGCCTACGAGCAGTACTTC	CASSTGAYEQYF
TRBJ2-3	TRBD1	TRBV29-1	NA	TGCAGCGTTGAAGGTTGGACAGGCCGCACAGATACGCAGTATTTT	CSVEGWTGRTDTQYF
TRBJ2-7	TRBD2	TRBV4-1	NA	TGCGCCAGCAGCCAGCGGGAGGACTACGAGCAGTACTTC	CASSQREDYEQYF
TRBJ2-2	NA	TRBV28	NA	TGTGCCAGCAGTTTGGGGGCAGCTCACACCGGGGAGCTGTTTTTT	CASSLGAAHTGELFF
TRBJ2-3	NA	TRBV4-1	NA	TGCGCCAGCAGCCAAGGGCAGTACGCGCAGTATTTT	CASSQGQYAQYF
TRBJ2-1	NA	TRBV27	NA	TGTGCCAGCAGAGGGCAGTACGATCGGGAGTCATATGAGCAGTTCTTC	CASRGQYDRESYEQFF
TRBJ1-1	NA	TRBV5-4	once	TGTGCCAGCAGCTTGAATTTCCAAGTGAACACTGAAGCTTTCTTT	CASSLNFQVNTEAFF
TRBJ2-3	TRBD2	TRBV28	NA	TGTGCCAGCAGTTCCCCCCGCAGCGGGAGGGCCGCAGATACGCAGTATTTT	CASSSPRSGRAADTQYF
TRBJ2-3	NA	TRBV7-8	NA	TGTGCCAGCAGCTTATTGACAGATACGCAGTATTTT	CASSLLTDTQYF
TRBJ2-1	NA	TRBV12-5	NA	TGTGCTAGTGGTTTGGTACTTGGGAATGAGCAGTTCTTC	CASGLVLGNEQFF
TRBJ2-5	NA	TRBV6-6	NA	TGTGCCAGCGGTCCTTCTAGTCGAGAGACCCAGTACTTC	CASGPSSRETQYF
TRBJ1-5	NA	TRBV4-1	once	TGCGCCAGCAGCCAAGGAGATCAGCCCCAGCATTTT	CASSQGDQPQHF
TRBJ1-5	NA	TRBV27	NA	TGTGCCAGCAGTTTAGGTTGGAGGGGCGGTCAGCCCCAGCATTTT	CASSLGWRGGQPQHF
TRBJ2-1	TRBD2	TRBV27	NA	TGTGCCAGCAGGGGACTAGCGGGAGGCGACAATGAGCAGTTCTTC	CASRGLAGGDNEQFF
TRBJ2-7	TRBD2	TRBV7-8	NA	TGTGCCAGCAGCTCCTTAGCGGGGGACGACTGGGAGCAGTACTTC	CASSSLAGDDWEQYF
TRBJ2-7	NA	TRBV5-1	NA	TGCGCCAGCAGCTCCACGGTCTACGAGCAGTACTTC	CASSSTVYEQYF
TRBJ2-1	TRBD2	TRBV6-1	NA	TGTGCCAGCGGGACTAGCGGACGGAAGTTCTTC	CASGTSGRKFF
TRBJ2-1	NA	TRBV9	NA	TGTGCCAGCAGCGTAGGAGGGCTGGAGGGGAATGAGCAGTTCTTC	CASSVGGLEGNEQFF
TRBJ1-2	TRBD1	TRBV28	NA	TGTGCCAGCAGTTTACCGGTACAGGGGAACTATGGCTACACCTTC	CASSLPVQGNYGYTF
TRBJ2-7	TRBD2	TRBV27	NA	TGTGCCAGCAGTTTTTTAGCGGGAGGTAGCTCCTACGAGCAGTACTTC	CASSFLAGGSSYEQYF
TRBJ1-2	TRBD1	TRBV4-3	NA	TGCGCCAGCAGCCAAGATGGGGACAGGGGGGGCTATGGCTACACCTTC	CASSQDGDRGGYGYTF
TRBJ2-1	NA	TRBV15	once	TGTGCCACCAGCAGAGATTTCGCCGATATCGGGGACAATGAGCAGTTCTTC	CATSRDFADIGDNEQFF
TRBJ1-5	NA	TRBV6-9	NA	TGTGCCAGCAGTCCCCTAGACCGTATTAGCAATCAGCCCCAGCATTTT	CASSPLDRISNQPQHF
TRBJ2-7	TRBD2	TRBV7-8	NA	TGTGCCAGCAGCTTAGTTGGTAGCGGGAACTACGAGCAGTACTTC	CASSLVGSGNYEQYF
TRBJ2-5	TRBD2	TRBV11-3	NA	TGTGCCAGCAGCTCACAGCGGGAGGACCAAGAGACCCAGTACTTC	CASSSQREDQETQYF
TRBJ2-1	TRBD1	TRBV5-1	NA	TGCGCCAGCAGCTTACACCAGGGGGCTTATGAGCAGTTCTTC	CASSLHQGAYEQFF
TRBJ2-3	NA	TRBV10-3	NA	TGTGCCACCAACGAAGAAGCAGATACGCAGTATTTT	CATNEEADTQYF
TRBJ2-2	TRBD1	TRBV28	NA	TGTGCCAGCAGCAGCGAGGGACAGGGTCGGAGAGGCGGGGAGCTGTTTTTT	CASSSEGQGRRGGELFF
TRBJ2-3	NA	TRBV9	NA	TGTGCCAGCAGCGTAGCTCCGGGACGGAGCACAGATACGCAGTATTTT	CASSVAPGRSTDTQYF
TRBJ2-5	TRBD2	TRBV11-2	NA	TGTGCCAGCAGTTCCGCGGGAGGGCTGGAAGAGACCCAGTACTTC	CASSSAGGLEETQYF
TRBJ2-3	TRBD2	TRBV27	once	TGTGCCAGCAGTTTAAGAGTGTTGGGTCTAGCGGGTACTAGCACAGATACGCAGTATTTT	CASSLRVLGLAGTSTDTQYF
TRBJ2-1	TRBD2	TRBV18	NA	TGTGCCAGCTCACCTGCGACTAGCGGGGACTACAATGAGCAGTTCTTC	CASSPATSGDYNEQFF
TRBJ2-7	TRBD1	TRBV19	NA	TGTGCCAGTAGTATAGGACAGGGCTGGTTTTACGAGCAGTACTTC	CASSIGQGWFYEQYF
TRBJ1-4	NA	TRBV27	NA	TGTGCCAGCAGACCCTTAGAGGGTAGGGAAAAACTGTTTTTT	CASRPLEGREKLFF
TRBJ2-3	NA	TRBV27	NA	TGTGCCAGCAGTTTGGGAAACGGGGCGCAGTATTTT	CASSLGNGAQYF
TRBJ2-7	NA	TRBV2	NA	TGTGCCAGCGGCCCTGTATCATTCGAGCAGTACTTC	CASGPVSFEQYF
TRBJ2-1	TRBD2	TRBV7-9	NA	TGTGCCAGCAGCTCCGGGACTAGCGGGAGATATGAGCAGTTCTTC	CASSSGTSGRYEQFF